Below are 23 T cell receptor beta chains sequenced from a single sample in a study of graft-versus-host responses after intestinal transplantation. Their specific antigens are unknown. Assay used: immunoSEQ multiplex PCR; TCRdb lists only in-frame clones, some missing. The data hold about 94,000 clones, with roughly nine tenths observed a single time. The starting material was unstimulated CD8+ T cells sorted from spleen or lymph node cells, obtained before intestinal transplant. The receptors derive from a human donor who received an intestinal transplant.

This clone was seen only a few times. DNA for the CDR3: TGCAGCGTTGAGATGGGGGGGCCTGAAGCTTTCTTT. This sequence encodes CSVEMGGPEAFF. The chain is built from TRBV29-1 and TRBJ1-1, with a possible D match to TRBD1 (6 bases). CDR1 and CDR2 (germline): SQVTM, ANQGSEA. The CDR3 covers 12 residues. V was pared by 3 bases and J by 6 bases, with 11 bases between. The variable domain in full, with the rest retrieved from reference TRBV29-1 and TRBJ1-1, is SAVISQKPSRDICQRGTSLTIQCQVDSQVTMMFWYRQQPGQSLTLIATANQGSEATYESGFVIDKFPISRPNLTFSTLTVSNMSPEDSSIYLCSVEMGGPEAFFGQGTRLTVV.

This clone was detected only once. The chain couples TRBV7-2 to TRBJ2-1; 12 bases match TRBD2. The CDR3 is 15 amino acids. The junction had 5 bases not matched to a gene; V was cut back by 5 bases and J by 6 bases. Germline-derived CDR1 and CDR2 are SGHTA and FQGNSA. CDR3 nucleotide sequence: TGTGCCAGCAGCGCTAGCGGGGGGGCCTTCAATGAGCAGTTCTTC. As protein: CASSASGGAFNEQFF.

The V and J genes are TRBV7-9 and TRBJ2-7, with 10 bases identical to TRBD1. Germline lookup yields CDR1 SEHNR and CDR2 FQNEAQ (reference sequence). The CDR3 runs 14 residues. Losses at the gene ends were 5 bases for V and 2 bases for J; bases not matched to a gene: 3. The CDR3 spells CASSPGTGAYEQYF. CDR3 DNA: TGTGCCAGCAGCCCCGGGACAGGGGCCTACGAGCAGTACTTC.

The genes are TRBV28 and TRBJ1-5; TRBD1 is a possible D gene (6 bases). The CDR3 has 14 amino acids. Trimming took 4 bases from V and 3 from J, leaving 10 bases between them. Germline CDR1 MDHEN, CDR2 SYDVKM. CDR3 DNA: TGTGCCAGCAGTTACAGGGTTGCCAATCAGCCCCAGCATTTT. Amino acid sequence: CASSYRVANQPQHF.

In regard to this clone: The same CDR3 is also encoded by other DNA sequences in this sample. The chain has TRBV30 and TRBJ2-3, with 8 positions matching TRBD1. The CDR3 consists of 14 residues. Trimming took 2 bases from V and 1 from J; bases not matched to a gene: 2. Per germline, CDR1 GTSNPN and CDR2 SVGIG (reference sequence). CDR3 residues: CAWSPGQGTDTQYF. In nucleotides, the CDR3 is TGTGCCTGGAGTCCGGGACAGGGCACAGATACGCAGTATTTT.

The chain joins TRBV7-2 to TRBJ2-7; the D is unclear. The CDR3 spans 12 residues. V was clipped by 1 base and J by 6 bases, with 7 bases between them. Germline V CDR1 and CDR2: SGHTA, FQGNSA. The CDR3 coding sequence is TGTGCCAGCAGCTTAGTGATGCGCGAGCAGTACTTC. It is translated as CASSLVMREQYF.

The J gene is TRBJ2-5, the V gene TRBV7-9; 8 bases map to TRBD1. Germline V gene lookup returns CDR1 SEHNR and CDR2 FQNEAQ (reference sequence). The length of the CDR3 is 16 residues. V gave up 5 bases and J gave up 2 bases; unmatched junction bases: 10. The CDR3 loop is CASSAPPGQEQETQYF. The DNA of the CDR3 is TGTGCCAGCAGCGCCCCCCCGGGACAGGAACAAGAGACCCAGTACTTC.

V is TRBV4-3 and J is TRBJ2-7, with 9 nucleotides matching TRBD2. The germline gives CDR1 LGHNA, CDR2 YSLEER. The CDR3 spans 15 residues. V lost 6 bases to trimming and J lost 3 bases; unmatched junction nucleotides: 9. The CDR3 is CASSWRGGAGYEQYF. The CDR3 DNA reads TGCGCCAGCAGTTGGCGCGGGGGGGCCGGCTACGAGCAGTACTTC.

The chain recombines TRBV5-1 with TRBJ2-2; D is perhaps TRBD1 (5 bases). Deletions cut 9 bases from V and 7 bases from J, with 13 bases between. This CDR3 has 12 amino acids. From germline, CDR1 is SGHRS and CDR2 YFSETQ. CDR3 DNA: TGCGCCACCACCAGGGTTAACGGGGAGCTGTTTTTT. It translates to CATTRVNGELFF.

The chain couples TRBV4-1 to TRBJ1-2; a possible D gene is TRBD1 (6 bases). Germline V lookup: CDR1 MGHRA, CDR2 YSYEKL. Trimming left V 4 bases short and J 4 bases short, with 16 bases between. This CDR3 comprises 15 residues. The CDR3 protein is CASSPRGGGSYGYTF. Here the CDR3 DNA reads TGCGCCAGCAGCCCGAGGGGGGGCGGAAGCTATGGCTACACCTTC.

The chain has TRBV2 and TRBJ1-2; 7 nucleotides match TRBD1. Losses at the gene ends were 8 bases for V and 8 bases for J; bases not matched to a gene: 11. From germline, CDR1 is SNHLY and CDR2 FYNNEI. The CDR3 contains 13 residues. The CDR3, as DNA: TGTGCCAGCTCACAAGGGGACAGTAAAGGCTACACCTTC. Its translation: CASSQGDSKGYTF.

V is TRBV19 and J is TRBJ1-6, with D possibly TRBD1 on 6 matching bases. Germline loops: CDR1 LNHDA, CDR2 SQIVND (reference sequence). Trimming took 7 bases from V and 10 from J, leaving 14 bases between them. The CDR3 spans 13 residues. The DNA for the CDR3 is TGTGCCAGTACCGAAGGCGGGGGCTCACCCCTCCACTTT. Translating it yields CASTEGGGSPLHF.

This clone was counted only a few times. The gene calls are TRBV5-6 and TRBJ1-5; 10 nucleotides align to TRBD1. This CDR3 has 15 residues. Germline trimming cut 4 bases from V and 7 bases from J; bases unmatched to any gene: 8. Germline V gene sequence: CDR1 SGHDT, CDR2 YYEEEE. Written as DNA, the CDR3 is TGTGCCAGCAGCCAGACAGGGGGCTCGGGGCAGCCCCAGCATTTT. Translated, it gives CASSQTGGSGQPQHF.

The chain employs TRBV7-9 and TRBJ2-3, with 16 positions matching TRBD2. With V trimmed by 4 bases and J by 4 bases, 11 bases remained unmatched. This CDR3 is 19 amino acids long. Germline V gene lookup returns CDR1 SEHNR and CDR2 FQNEAQ (reference sequence). The CDR3 reads CASSSPGTSGRVGADTQYF. The CDR3 region has the DNA TGTGCCAGCAGCTCCCCCGGGACTAGCGGGAGGGTAGGGGCAGATACGCAGTATTTT.

This chain links TRBV5-6 with TRBJ1-1; 7 positions match TRBD1. The CDR3 loop spans 16 amino acids. V was clipped by 6 bases and J by 5 bases; unmatched bases: 16. CDR1 SGHDT and CDR2 YYEEEE come from the germline V gene. CDR3 amino acids: CASTVGLTGLGTEAFF. The CDR3 bases are TGTGCCAGCACCGTGGGGTTGACAGGGCTGGGTACTGAAGCTTTCTTT.

The chain is built from TRBV7-8 and TRBJ2-1; D remains ambiguous. In germline, CDR1 is SGHVS, CDR2 FQNEAQ. The CDR3 covers 13 residues. V gave up 4 bases and J gave up 6 bases, with 10 bases separating them. The CDR3 is CASSSSLGNEQFF. The DNA for the CDR3 is TGTGCCAGCAGCTCATCTCTCGGCAATGAGCAGTTCTTC.

This clone was seen just once. CDR3 sequence: CATSLRTSVNEQFF. As DNA, the CDR3 is TGTGCCACCAGCCTACGGACTAGCGTCAATGAGCAGTTCTTC. The genes are TRBV15 and TRBJ2-1, with 9 positions matching TRBD2. Germline-derived CDR1 and CDR2 are LNHNV and YYDKDF (reference sequence). V lost 5 bases, J lost 6 bases, and 5 bases stayed unmatched. This CDR3 comprises 14 residues.

The chain combines TRBV2 with TRBJ1-4, with 7 bases lining up with TRBD1. The CDR3 covers 17 residues. Germline CDR1 is SNHLY and CDR2 is FYNNEI. V was clipped by 6 bases and J by 8 bases; unmatched bases: 18. DNA for the CDR3: TGTGCCAGCAGGGAAACATTAGGGGGCTATCTATCGGAAAAACTGTTTTTT. It is translated as CASRETLGGYLSEKLFF.

The chain is built from TRBV16 and TRBJ1-1, with D possibly matching TRBD1 (5 bases). CDR1 KGHSY and CDR2 FQNENV come from the germline V gene. This CDR3 has 15 amino acids. Trimming pared 0 bases from V and 7 bases from J, leaving 15 bases between. CDR3 in DNA: TGTGCCAGCAGCCAATCTTGGTCAAGGAGGGGTGAAGCTTTCTTT. It specifies CASSQSWSRRGEAFF.

V gene TRBV5-1 combines with J gene TRBJ1-1; D is uncertain. The CDR3 is 13 amino acids. Between the trimmed V and J ends, which lost 0 bases and 5 bases, there was a span of 8 bases. Germline CDR1 is SGHRS and CDR2 is YFSETQ. The CDR3 sequence: CASSLGQVTEAFF. The DNA for the CDR3 is TGCGCCAGCAGCTTGGGTCAGGTTACTGAAGCTTTCTTT.

The genes are TRBV11-2 and TRBJ2-1; 7 nucleotides agree with TRBD1. Germline CDR1 reads SGHAT; CDR2 reads FQNNGV. J gave up 2 bases and V 2 bases, and 6 bases lay outside the gene matches. This CDR3 comprises 16 residues. This CDR3 is CASSLQGVGPYNEQFF. In DNA form, the CDR3 reads TGTGCCAGCAGCTTACAGGGGGTTGGACCCTACAATGAGCAGTTCTTC.

The chain carries TRBV2 and TRBJ1-6; 7 bases are shared with TRBD1. With V trimmed by 8 bases and J by 5 bases, 9 bases remained unmatched. The length of the CDR3 is 15 residues. The germline V gene has CDR1 SNHLY and CDR2 FYNNEI. CDR3 sequence reads: CASARTGTDNSPLHF. Here the CDR3 DNA reads TGTGCCAGCGCTAGAACCGGGACAGATAATTCACCCCTCCACTTT.

This clone was seen just once. The chain joins TRBV19 to TRBJ2-7, with D maybe TRBD1 (6 bases). The CDR3 is made up of 15 amino acids. Germline lookup yields CDR1 LNHDA and CDR2 SQIVND (reference sequence). V dropped 3 bases and J dropped 3 bases, with 15 bases sitting between them. CDR3 region: CASSITPDSNYEQYF. In DNA form, the CDR3 reads TGTGCCAGTAGTATTACCCCGGACAGCAACTACGAGCAGTACTTC.